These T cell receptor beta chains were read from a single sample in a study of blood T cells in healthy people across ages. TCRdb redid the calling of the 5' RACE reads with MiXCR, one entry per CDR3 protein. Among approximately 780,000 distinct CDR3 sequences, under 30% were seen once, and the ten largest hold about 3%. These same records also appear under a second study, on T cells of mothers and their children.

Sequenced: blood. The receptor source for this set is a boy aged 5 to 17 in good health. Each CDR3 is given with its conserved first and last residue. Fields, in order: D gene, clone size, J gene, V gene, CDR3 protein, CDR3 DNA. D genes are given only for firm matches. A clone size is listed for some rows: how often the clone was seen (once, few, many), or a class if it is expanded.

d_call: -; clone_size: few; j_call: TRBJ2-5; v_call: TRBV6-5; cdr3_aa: CASSRQAAGETQYF; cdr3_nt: TGTGCCAGCAGTCGACAGGCAGCGGGGGAGACCCAGTACTTC
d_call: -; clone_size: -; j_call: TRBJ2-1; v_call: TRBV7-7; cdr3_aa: CASSLLGFSSYNEQFF; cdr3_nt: TGTGCTAGCAGCTTACTAGGGTTTAGTTCCTACAATGAGCAGTTCTTC
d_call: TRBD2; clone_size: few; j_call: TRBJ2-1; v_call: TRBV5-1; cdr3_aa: CASSSLAGGPNEQFF; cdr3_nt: TGCGCCAGCAGCTCCCTAGCGGGGGGCCCCAATGAGCAGTTCTTC
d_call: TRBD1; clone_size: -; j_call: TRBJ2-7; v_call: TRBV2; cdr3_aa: CASSEYGTDYEQYF; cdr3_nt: TGTGCCAGCAGTGAATACGGGACAGATTACGAGCAGTACTTC
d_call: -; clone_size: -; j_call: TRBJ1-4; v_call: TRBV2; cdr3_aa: CASSGPATNEKLFF; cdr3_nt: TGTGCCAGCAGCGGTCCTGCAACTAATGAAAAACTGTTTTTT
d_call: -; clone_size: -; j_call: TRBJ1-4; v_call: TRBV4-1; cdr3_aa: CASSQTSATNEKLFF; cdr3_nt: TGCGCCAGCAGCCAAACGTCCGCAACTAATGAAAAACTGTTTTTT
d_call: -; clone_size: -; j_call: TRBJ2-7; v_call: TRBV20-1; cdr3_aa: CSARGDGGHTYEQYF; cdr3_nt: TGCAGTGCTAGAGGAGACGGTGGCCACACCTACGAGCAGTACTTC
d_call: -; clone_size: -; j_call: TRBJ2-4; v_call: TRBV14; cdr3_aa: CASSQGPGQARNIQYF; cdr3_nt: TGTGCCAGCAGCCAAGGGCCAGGCCAGGCAAGGAACATTCAGTACTTC
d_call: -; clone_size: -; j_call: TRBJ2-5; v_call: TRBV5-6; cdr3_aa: CASSLPPSVQETQYF; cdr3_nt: TGTGCCAGCAGCTTGCCGCCTAGCGTCCAAGAGACCCAGTACTTC
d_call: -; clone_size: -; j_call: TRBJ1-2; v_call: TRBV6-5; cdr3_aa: CASSLDLSVGYGYTF; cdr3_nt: TGTGCCAGCAGTCTCGACCTTTCGGTAGGCTATGGCTACACCTTC
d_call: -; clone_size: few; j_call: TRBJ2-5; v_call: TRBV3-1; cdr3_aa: CASSQGSGAGETQYF; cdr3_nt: TGTGCCAGCAGCCAAGGGTCGGGGGCCGGGGAGACCCAGTACTTC
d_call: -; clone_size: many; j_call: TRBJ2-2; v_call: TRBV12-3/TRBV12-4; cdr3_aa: CASSLREDTGELFF; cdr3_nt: TGTGCCAGCAGTTTAAGGGAGGACACCGGGGAGCTGTTTTTT
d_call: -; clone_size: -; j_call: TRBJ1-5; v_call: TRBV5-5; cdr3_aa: CASSGGPGGNQPQHF; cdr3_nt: TGTGCCAGCAGCGGCGGGCCGGGGGGCAATCAGCCCCAGCATTTT
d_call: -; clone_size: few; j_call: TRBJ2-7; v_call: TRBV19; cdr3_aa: CASSSGMGSYEQYF; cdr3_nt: TGTGCCAGTAGTTCAGGGATGGGGTCCTACGAGCAGTACTTC
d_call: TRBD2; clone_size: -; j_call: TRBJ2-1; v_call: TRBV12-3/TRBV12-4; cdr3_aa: CASSTSGPYNEQFF; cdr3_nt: TGTGCCAGCAGTACTAGCGGGCCTTACAATGAGCAGTTCTTC
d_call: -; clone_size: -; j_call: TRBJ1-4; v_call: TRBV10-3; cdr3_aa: CAISELPAGEKLFF; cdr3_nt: TGTGCCATCAGTGAGCTTCCCGCCGGAGAAAAACTGTTTTTT
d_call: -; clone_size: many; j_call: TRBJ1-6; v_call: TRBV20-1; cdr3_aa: CSANVQGNYNSPLHF; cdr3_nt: TGCAGTGCTAACGTCCAGGGAAACTATAATTCACCCCTCCACTTT
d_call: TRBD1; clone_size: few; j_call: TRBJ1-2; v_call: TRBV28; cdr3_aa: CASSPPKGANYGYTF; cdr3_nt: TGTGCCAGCAGTCCTCCGAAGGGGGCCAACTATGGCTACACCTTC
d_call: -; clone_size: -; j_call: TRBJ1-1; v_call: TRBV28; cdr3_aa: CASSPLVANTEAFF; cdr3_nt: TGTGCCAGCAGTCCCCTTGTTGCGAACACTGAAGCTTTCTTT
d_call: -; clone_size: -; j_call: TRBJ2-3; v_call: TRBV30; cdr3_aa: CAWSVNTQYF; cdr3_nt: TGTGCCTGGAGTGTCAATACGCAGTATTTT
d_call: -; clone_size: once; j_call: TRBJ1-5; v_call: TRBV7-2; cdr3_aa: CASSPRQGWYNQPQHF; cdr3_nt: TGTGCCAGCAGCCCCAGGCAGGGGTGGTACAATCAGCCCCAGCATTTT
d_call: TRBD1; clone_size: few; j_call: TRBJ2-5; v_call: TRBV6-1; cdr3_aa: CASSDGTGAETQYF; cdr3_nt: TGTGCCAGCAGTGACGGAACAGGGGCAGAGACCCAGTACTTC
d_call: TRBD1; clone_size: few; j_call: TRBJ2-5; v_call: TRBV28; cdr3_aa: CASRTTGVPSRETQYF; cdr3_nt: TGTGCCAGCAGAACAACAGGGGTACCAAGCCGAGAGACCCAGTACTTC
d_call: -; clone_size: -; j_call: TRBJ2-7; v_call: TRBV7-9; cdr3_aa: CSSSFFEDSYEQYF; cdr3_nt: TGTTCCAGCAGCTTCTTTGAGGACTCCTACGAGCAGTACTTC
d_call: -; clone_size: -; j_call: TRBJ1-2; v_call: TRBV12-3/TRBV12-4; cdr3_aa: CASSFGQARGYTF; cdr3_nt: TGTGCCAGCAGTTTTGGGCAGGCCCGTGGCTACACCTTC
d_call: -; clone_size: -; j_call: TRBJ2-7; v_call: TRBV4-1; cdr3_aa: CASSQDRYYEQYF; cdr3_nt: TGCGCCAGCAGCCAAGACAGGTACTACGAGCAGTACTTC
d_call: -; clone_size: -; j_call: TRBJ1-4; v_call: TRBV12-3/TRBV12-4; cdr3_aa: CASSLKGSGKLFF; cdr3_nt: TGTGCCAGCAGTTTAAAGGGTTCTGGAAAACTGTTTTTT
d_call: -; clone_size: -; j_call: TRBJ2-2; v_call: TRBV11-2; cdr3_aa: CASSPTRKNAGELFF; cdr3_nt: TGTGCCAGCAGCCCTACCCGAAAGAACGCCGGGGAGCTGTTTTTT
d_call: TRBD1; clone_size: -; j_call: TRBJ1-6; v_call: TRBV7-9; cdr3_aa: CASSSPGQGVSTPPLHF; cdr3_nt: TGTGCCAGCAGTTCTCCGGGACAGGGGGTCTCAACGCCACCCCTCCACTTT
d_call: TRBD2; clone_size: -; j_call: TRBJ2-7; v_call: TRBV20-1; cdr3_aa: CSGLAASYEQYF; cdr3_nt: TGCAGTGGACTAGCGGCCTCCTACGAGCAGTACTTC
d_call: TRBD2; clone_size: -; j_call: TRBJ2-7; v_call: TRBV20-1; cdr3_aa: CSAPEPGGSDEQYF; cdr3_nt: TGCAGTGCTCCCGAACCGGGGGGATCTGACGAGCAGTACTTC
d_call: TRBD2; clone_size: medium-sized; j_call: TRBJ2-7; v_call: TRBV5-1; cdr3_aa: CASSVAGDSYEQYF; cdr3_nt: TGCGCCAGCAGCGTAGCGGGGGACTCCTACGAGCAGTACTTC
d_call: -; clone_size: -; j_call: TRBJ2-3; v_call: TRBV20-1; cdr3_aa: CSARVGGESDTQYF; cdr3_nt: TGCAGTGCTAGAGTAGGGGGGGAATCAGATACGCAGTATTTT
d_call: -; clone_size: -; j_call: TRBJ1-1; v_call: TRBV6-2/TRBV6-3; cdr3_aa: CASSSWTEGTTEAFF; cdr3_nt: TGTGCCAGCAGTTCCTGGACGGAGGGGACCACTGAAGCTTTCTTT
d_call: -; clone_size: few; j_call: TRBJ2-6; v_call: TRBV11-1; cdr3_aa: CASSFGANVLTF; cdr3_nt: TGTGCCAGCAGCTTCGGGGCCAACGTCCTGACTTTC
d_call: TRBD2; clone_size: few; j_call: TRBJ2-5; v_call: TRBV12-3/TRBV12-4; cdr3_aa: CASGSGGPGETQYF; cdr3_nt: TGTGCCAGCGGTAGCGGGGGGCCCGGGGAGACCCAGTACTTC
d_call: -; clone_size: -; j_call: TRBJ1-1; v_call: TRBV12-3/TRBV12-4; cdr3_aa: CASSPQAYAAFF; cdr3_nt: TGTGCCAGCAGCCCCCAGGCTTATGCGGCTTTCTTT
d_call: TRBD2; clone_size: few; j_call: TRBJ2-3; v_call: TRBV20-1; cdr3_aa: CSAPGLAGYTDTQYF; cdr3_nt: TGCAGTGCACCCGGACTAGCGGGATACACAGATACGCAGTATTTT
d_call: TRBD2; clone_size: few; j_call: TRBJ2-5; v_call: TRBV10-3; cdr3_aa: CAISRSVAGRPQETQYF; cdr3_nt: TGTGCCATCAGTCGGTCTGTAGCGGGGAGACCCCAAGAGACCCAGTACTTC
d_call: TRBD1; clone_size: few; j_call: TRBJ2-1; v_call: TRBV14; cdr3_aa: CASSPGQVGNEQFF; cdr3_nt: TGTGCCAGCAGCCCGGGACAGGTTGGAAATGAGCAGTTCTTC
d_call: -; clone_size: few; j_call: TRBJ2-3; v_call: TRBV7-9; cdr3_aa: CASSRTTDTDTQYF; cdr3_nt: TGTGCCAGCAGCCGCACGACAGACACAGATACGCAGTATTTT
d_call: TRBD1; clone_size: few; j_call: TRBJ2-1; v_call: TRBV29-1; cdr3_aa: CSVELPGQGLAYNEQFF; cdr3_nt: TGCAGCGTTGAATTACCGGGACAGGGGTTAGCCTACAATGAGCAGTTCTTC
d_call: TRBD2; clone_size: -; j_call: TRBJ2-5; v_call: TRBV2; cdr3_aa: CASRSQRGGPQETQYF; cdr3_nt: TGTGCCAGCAGGTCCCAGCGGGGGGGCCCCCAAGAGACCCAGTACTTC
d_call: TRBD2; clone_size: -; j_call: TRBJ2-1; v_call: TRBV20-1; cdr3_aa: CSAASLAGGYSEQFF; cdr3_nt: TGCAGTGCTGCCTCGCTAGCGGGGGGGTACAGTGAGCAGTTCTTC
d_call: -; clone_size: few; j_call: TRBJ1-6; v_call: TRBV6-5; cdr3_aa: CASSYSMEENSPLHF; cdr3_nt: TGTGCCAGCAGTTACTCGATGGAGGAAAATTCACCCCTCCACTTT
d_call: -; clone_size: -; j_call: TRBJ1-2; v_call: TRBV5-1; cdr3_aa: CASSLGPESNYGYTF; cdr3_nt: TGCGCCAGCAGCTTGGGGCCAGAGTCTAACTATGGCTACACCTTC
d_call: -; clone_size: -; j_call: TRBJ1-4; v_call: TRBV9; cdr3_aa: CASSVGGSTNEKLFF; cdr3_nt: TGTGCCAGCAGCGTAGGGGGGTCGACTAATGAAAAACTGTTTTTT
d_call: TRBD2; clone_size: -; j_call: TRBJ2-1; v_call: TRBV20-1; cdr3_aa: CSASLGGAYNEQFF; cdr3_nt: TGCAGTGCTAGTCTCGGGGGGGCCTACAATGAGCAGTTCTTC